This T cell receptor (beta chain) was recovered during a study of intratumoral heterogeneity in liver cancer. TCRdb's table, derived via immunoSEQ multiplex PCR, lists solely in-frame clones and lacks some. Among over 20,000 clones listed, around 78% were seen once. CDR1 is MNHEY, CDR2 SVGAGI, per germline. The CDR3 consists of 14 residues. The V end lost 2 bases, the J end lost 7 bases, and 9 bases lay between the germline ends. The chain uses TRBV6-5 and TRBJ1-6; D unresolved. This TCR derives from a woman aged 70-85 years with hepatocellular carcinoma. The sample in question was tumor-adjacent normal tissue, obtained before any cancer treatment. The CDR3 reads CASSYVRANSPLHF. In DNA, the CDR3 is TGTGCCAGCAGTTACGTGCGGGCCAATTCACCCCTCCACTTT.